This TCR beta chain was identified in a study of T cells in tuberculosis. Adolescents were screened for latent TB by skin test and IGRA. Method: immunoSEQ multiplex PCR; TCRdb's copy keeps in-frame clones and lacks some. The sample holds tens of thousands of clones, around 87% seen once. CDR1 and CDR2 from the germline V gene are SGHRS and YFSETQ. CDR3 length: 19 amino acids. V shed 5 bases, J shed 0 bases, and the junction held 16 bases outside the gene matches. The TCR comes from a donor between 10 and 35 years old with latent tuberculosis or without tuberculosis infection. The sample comprised PBMCs. This chain uses TRBV5-1 with TRBJ1-4, with 7 nucleotides matching TRBD1. The CDR3 spells CASSPRQGPGIATNEKLFF. CDR3 DNA sequence: TGCGCCAGCAGTCCCCGACAGGGCCCCGGTATTGCAACTAATGAAAAACTGTTTTTT. Supplemented by reference TRBV5-1 and TRBJ1-4, the full variable domain reads KAGVTQTPRYLIKTRGQQVTLSCSPISGHRSVSWYQQTPGQGLQFLFEYFSETQRNKGNFPGRFSGRQFSNSRSEMNVSTLELGDSALYLCASSPRQGPGIATNEKLFFGSGTQLSVL.